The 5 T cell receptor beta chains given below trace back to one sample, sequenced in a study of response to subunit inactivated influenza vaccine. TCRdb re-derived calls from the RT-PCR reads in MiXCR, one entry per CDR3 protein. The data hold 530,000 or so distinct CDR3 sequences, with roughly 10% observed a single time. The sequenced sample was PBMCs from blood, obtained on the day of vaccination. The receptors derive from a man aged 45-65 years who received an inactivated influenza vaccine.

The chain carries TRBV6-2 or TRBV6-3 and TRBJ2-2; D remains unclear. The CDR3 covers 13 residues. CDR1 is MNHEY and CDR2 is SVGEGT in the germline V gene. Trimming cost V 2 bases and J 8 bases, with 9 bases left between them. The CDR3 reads CASSYPGSGELFF. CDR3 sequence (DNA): TGTGCCAGCAGTTACCCCGGGTCGGGGGAGCTGTTTTTT.

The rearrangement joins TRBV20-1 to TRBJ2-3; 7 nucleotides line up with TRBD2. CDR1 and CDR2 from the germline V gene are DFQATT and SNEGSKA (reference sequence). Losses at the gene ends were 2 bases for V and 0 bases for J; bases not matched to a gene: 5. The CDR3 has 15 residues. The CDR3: CSARIPRESTDTQYF. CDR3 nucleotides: TGCAGTGCTAGAATTCCGCGGGAGAGCACAGATACGCAGTATTTT.

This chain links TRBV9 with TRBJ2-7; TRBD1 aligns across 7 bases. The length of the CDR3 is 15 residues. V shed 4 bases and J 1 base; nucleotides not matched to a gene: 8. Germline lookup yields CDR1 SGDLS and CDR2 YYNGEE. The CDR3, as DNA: TGTGCCAGCAGCCCTCGACTGGGACAGTCCTACGAGCAGTACTTC. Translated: CASSPRLGQSYEQYF.

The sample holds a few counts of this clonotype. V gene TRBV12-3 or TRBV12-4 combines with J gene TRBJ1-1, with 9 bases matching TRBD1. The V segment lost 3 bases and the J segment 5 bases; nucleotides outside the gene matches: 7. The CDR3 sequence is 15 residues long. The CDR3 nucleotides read TGTGCCAGCAGTTTCGGGACAGGGATGGGGACTGAAGCTTTCTTT. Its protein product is CASSFGTGMGTEAFF.

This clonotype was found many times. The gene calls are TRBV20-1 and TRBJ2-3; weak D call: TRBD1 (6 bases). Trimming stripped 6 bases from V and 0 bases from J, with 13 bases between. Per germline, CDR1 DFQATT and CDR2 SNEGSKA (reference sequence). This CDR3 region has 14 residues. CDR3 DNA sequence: TGCAGTGCCGTACGGACAGCTAGCACAGATACGCAGTATTTT. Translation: CSAVRTASTDTQYF.